These T cell receptor beta chains were read from a single sample in a study of identical twins. One entry per CDR3 protein, called by TCRdb with MiXCR from the 5' RACE reads. Altogether about 810,000 distinct CDR3 sequences are present, around an eighth being singletons, with the ten largest covering 1.5% to 2%. A further study also used this sample, focusing on yellow fever vaccine responses in identical twins.

The source material was PBMCs. The receptors were sampled from a young woman in good health. CDR3s include the opening cysteine and the closing phenylalanine or tryptophan. The D gene is left open where the match is weak. Size is omitted from some rows. Given values are once, few, many or a class for expanded clones.

CDR3: CASRSLPGFDNSPLHF
DNA: TGTGCCAGCAGAAGCCTACCAGGATTCGATAATTCACCCCTCCACTTT
size: many
D: NA
V: TRBV7-8
J: TRBJ1-6

CDR3: CASSDSIGTSSFF
DNA: TGTGCCAGCAGTGACTCCATAGGGACTAGCTCCTTCTTC
size: few
D: TRBD2
V: TRBV6-4
J: TRBJ2-1

CDR3: CASSPLNLANYEQYF
DNA: TGCGCCAGCAGCCCGCTGAACCTTGCTAACTACGAGCAGTACTTC
size: many
D: NA
V: TRBV4-1
J: TRBJ2-7

CDR3: CASSRTGGSGYTF
DNA: TGTGCCAGCAGTAGGACAGGTGGAAGTGGCTACACCTTC
size: few
D: TRBD1
V: TRBV27
J: TRBJ1-2

CDR3: CASSPRPVTEAFF
DNA: TGTGCCAGCAGCCCCCGACCGGTCACTGAAGCTTTCTTT
size: few
D: NA
V: TRBV11-2
J: TRBJ1-1

CDR3: CASSPRGTEGTEAFF
DNA: TGTGCCAGCAGCCCTCGGGGTACAGAGGGCACTGAAGCTTTCTTT
size: few
D: NA
V: TRBV21-1
J: TRBJ1-1

CDR3: CASSQEAGELFF
DNA: TGTGCCAGCAGCCAAGAGGCTGGGGAGCTGTTTTTT
size: NA
D: NA
V: TRBV3-1
J: TRBJ2-2

CDR3: CASSPRQGGNQPQHF
DNA: TGTGCCAGCAGCCCTAGACAGGGAGGCAATCAGCCCCAGCATTTT
size: NA
D: TRBD1
V: TRBV12-3/TRBV12-4
J: TRBJ1-5

CDR3: CASSQLTATNEKLFF
DNA: TGCGCCAGCAGCCAATTGACAGCAACTAATGAAAAACTGTTTTTT
size: NA
D: NA
V: TRBV4-1
J: TRBJ1-4

CDR3: CASRLAGSQQFF
DNA: TGTGCCAGTAGACTAGCCGGAAGTCAGCAGTTCTTC
size: NA
D: TRBD2
V: TRBV2
J: TRBJ2-1

CDR3: CAISERPTGPGRGAHNEQFF
DNA: TGTGCCATCAGTGAGCGACCTACGGGCCCGGGGCGGGGGGCTCACAATGAGCAGTTCTTC
size: NA
D: TRBD2
V: TRBV10-3
J: TRBJ2-1

CDR3: CASSLTVLQETQYF
DNA: TGTGCCAGCAGCTTAACTGTATTGCAAGAGACCCAGTACTTC
size: many
D: NA
V: TRBV7-9
J: TRBJ2-5

CDR3: CASSAEQAYNEQFF
DNA: TGTGCCAGCAGTGCGGAACAGGCATACAATGAGCAGTTCTTC
size: few
D: NA
V: TRBV2
J: TRBJ2-1

CDR3: CASSPDVGSYNEQFF
DNA: TGTGCCAGCAGCCCCGATGTTGGCTCCTACAATGAGCAGTTCTTC
size: many
D: NA
V: TRBV7-9
J: TRBJ2-1

CDR3: CSARLAGGVSGVDTQYF
DNA: TGCAGTGCTAGACTTGCGGGGGGGGTTTCGGGAGTGGATACGCAGTATTTT
size: NA
D: TRBD2
V: TRBV20-1
J: TRBJ2-3

CDR3: CSASLDLQETQYF
DNA: TGCAGTGCTAGCCTCGACCTCCAAGAGACCCAGTACTTC
size: many
D: NA
V: TRBV20-1
J: TRBJ2-5

CDR3: CASSRVGASSSYEQYF
DNA: TGTGCCAGCAGTCGAGTAGGGGCGAGTAGCTCCTACGAGCAGTACTTC
size: few
D: NA
V: TRBV5-6
J: TRBJ2-7

CDR3: CSASPRGGVNTEAFF
DNA: TGCAGTGCTAGCCCTCGGGGAGGGGTGAACACTGAAGCTTTCTTT
size: few
D: NA
V: TRBV20-1
J: TRBJ1-1

CDR3: CASSLNLASSYNEQFF
DNA: TGTGCCAGCAGCTTAAATCTAGCGAGCTCCTACAATGAGCAGTTCTTC
size: NA
D: NA
V: TRBV7-3
J: TRBJ2-1

CDR3: CASSTRQGSGANVLTF
DNA: TGCGCCAGCAGCACGAGACAGGGGTCTGGGGCCAACGTCCTGACTTTC
size: few
D: TRBD1
V: TRBV5-1
J: TRBJ2-6

CDR3: CASSPGLENTEAFF
DNA: TGTGCCAGCAGCCCGGGACTCGAGAACACTGAAGCTTTCTTT
size: few
D: NA
V: TRBV3-1
J: TRBJ1-1

CDR3: CSVPGLYEQYF
DNA: TGCAGCGTCCCGGGACTCTACGAGCAGTACTTC
size: NA
D: NA
V: TRBV29-1
J: TRBJ2-7

CDR3: CASSSSGGVYNEQFF
DNA: TGTGCCAGCAGCTCGTCGGGCGGGGTATACAATGAGCAGTTCTTC
size: NA
D: NA
V: TRBV7-8
J: TRBJ2-1

CDR3: CASSTGARELFF
DNA: TGTGCCAGCAGTACCGGGGCGCGGGAGCTGTTTTTT
size: many
D: NA
V: TRBV28
J: TRBJ2-2

CDR3: CSSNLAGDYNEQFF
DNA: TGCAGTTCGAACCTAGCGGGGGACTACAATGAGCAGTTCTTC
size: NA
D: TRBD2
V: TRBV20-1
J: TRBJ2-1

CDR3: CASSHPGPYYNEQFF
DNA: TGTGCCAGCAGCCACCCCGGGCCCTACTACAATGAGCAGTTCTTC
size: few
D: NA
V: TRBV7-9
J: TRBJ2-1

CDR3: CSVEQWPPSRSEAFF
DNA: TGCAGCGTTGAACAATGGCCACCCTCGAGGAGTGAAGCTTTCTTT
size: NA
D: NA
V: TRBV29-1
J: TRBJ1-1

CDR3: CASSPQTSGSRYEQYF
DNA: TGTGCCAGCAGCCCGCAGACTAGCGGGAGTAGATACGAGCAGTACTTC
size: NA
D: TRBD2
V: TRBV7-8
J: TRBJ2-7

CDR3: CATSDSRGNQKNNEQFF
DNA: TGTGCCACCAGTGATTCGAGAGGGAACCAGAAAAACAATGAGCAGTTCTTC
size: few
D: NA
V: TRBV24-1
J: TRBJ2-1

CDR3: CSAIPTSWYENIQYF
DNA: TGCAGTGCTATTCCGACTAGTTGGTACGAAAACATTCAGTACTTC
size: few
D: NA
V: TRBV20-1
J: TRBJ2-4

CDR3: CASSTSMTGNYGYTF
DNA: TGTGCCAGTAGTACTTCGATGACAGGAAACTATGGCTACACCTTC
size: NA
D: NA
V: TRBV19
J: TRBJ1-2

CDR3: CASSYSRHTTEAFF
DNA: TGTGCCAGCAGTTACTCGAGACATACCACTGAAGCTTTCTTT
size: many
D: NA
V: TRBV6-5
J: TRBJ1-1

CDR3: CSARGPGRAYNEQFF
DNA: TGCAGTGCTAGGGGACCCGGGAGGGCCTACAATGAGCAGTTCTTC
size: NA
D: TRBD2
V: TRBV20-1
J: TRBJ2-1

CDR3: CSVEGDRQGMSSYNEQFF
DNA: TGCAGCGTTGAAGGGGACCGACAGGGGATGAGCTCCTACAATGAGCAGTTCTTC
size: NA
D: TRBD1
V: TRBV29-1
J: TRBJ2-1

CDR3: CASSHLAAITYNEQFF
DNA: TGTGCCAGCAGCCATCTAGCGGCGATTACCTACAATGAGCAGTTCTTC
size: NA
D: TRBD2
V: TRBV4-2
J: TRBJ2-1

CDR3: CATAGRVNTDTQYF
DNA: TGTGCCACAGCAGGGCGGGTGAACACAGATACGCAGTATTTT
size: few
D: NA
V: TRBV10-3
J: TRBJ2-3

CDR3: CSVETGEQYF
DNA: TGCAGCGTTGAGACAGGGGAGCAGTACTTC
size: NA
D: TRBD1
V: TRBV29-1
J: TRBJ2-7

CDR3: CSVEDAISHSSPQQNYGYTF
DNA: TGCAGCGTTGAAGACGCCATTAGTCATAGTTCACCCCAACAGAACTATGGCTACACCTTC
size: NA
D: NA
V: TRBV29-1
J: TRBJ1-2

CDR3: CASSYSGLAGYRNEQFF
DNA: TGTGCCAGCAGTTACTCGGGGCTAGCGGGGTATCGTAATGAGCAGTTCTTC
size: many
D: TRBD2
V: TRBV6-5
J: TRBJ2-1

CDR3: CSAGLAGGDVGEQYF
DNA: TGCAGTGCTGGCTTAGCGGGAGGCGACGTAGGCGAGCAGTACTTC
size: many
D: TRBD2
V: TRBV20-1
J: TRBJ2-7

CDR3: CASMLRAGSPLHF
DNA: TGTGCCAGTATGCTCCGGGCAGGTTCACCCCTCCACTTT
size: few
D: NA
V: TRBV19
J: TRBJ1-6

CDR3: CASCRGGVNTGGLFF
DNA: TGTGCCAGCTGCCGCGGGGGTGTGAACACCGGGGGGCTGTTTTTT
size: NA
D: TRBD2
V: TRBV6-2/TRBV6-3
J: TRBJ2-2

CDR3: CATSRGAGNTDTQYF
DNA: TGTGCCACCAGCAGAGGGGCAGGTAACACAGATACGCAGTATTTT
size: NA
D: NA
V: TRBV15
J: TRBJ2-3

CDR3: CASSLRGSNSYEQYF
DNA: TGTGCCAGCAGCCTCAGGGGATCCAACTCCTACGAGCAGTACTTC
size: NA
D: NA
V: TRBV12-3/TRBV12-4
J: TRBJ2-7

CDR3: CASSSGQNIYSNQPQHF
DNA: TGTGCCAGCAGCTCGGGACAGAACATTTATAGCAATCAGCCCCAGCATTTT
size: few
D: TRBD1
V: TRBV7-2
J: TRBJ1-5

CDR3: CSAREISGGSYNEQFF
DNA: TGCAGTGCTAGAGAGATTAGCGGTGGCTCCTACAATGAGCAGTTCTTC
size: few
D: NA
V: TRBV20-1
J: TRBJ2-1

CDR3: CASSQGVGVRTYNEQFF
DNA: TGCGCCAGCAGCCAAGGGGTCGGGGTTCGGACTTACAATGAGCAGTTCTTC
size: NA
D: NA
V: TRBV4-1
J: TRBJ2-1

CDR3: CASSLERDHGYTF
DNA: TGTGCCAGCAGCTTAGAGAGGGATCATGGCTACACCTTC
size: NA
D: NA
V: TRBV7-9
J: TRBJ1-2

CDR3: CASSPQGLGTTEAFF
DNA: TGTGCCAGCAGTCCACAGGGATTGGGAACTACTGAAGCTTTCTTT
size: NA
D: NA
V: TRBV2
J: TRBJ1-1

CDR3: CASSPGQGASSGANVLTF
DNA: TGCGCCAGCAGCCCGGGACAGGGAGCGTCCTCTGGGGCCAACGTCCTGACTTTC
size: many
D: TRBD1
V: TRBV5-1
J: TRBJ2-6

CDR3: CASSVGRLDYGYTF
DNA: TGTGCCAGCAGCGTGGGACGGCTGGACTATGGCTACACCTTC
size: many
D: NA
V: TRBV6-2/TRBV6-3
J: TRBJ1-2

CDR3: CASSADRGVEKLFF
DNA: TGTGCCAGCAGCGCGGACAGGGGCGTCGAAAAACTGTTTTTT
size: few
D: TRBD1
V: TRBV11-2
J: TRBJ1-4

CDR3: CASSDGDSDTQYF
DNA: TGTGCCAGCAGTGACGGGGATTCAGATACGCAGTATTTT
size: many
D: NA
V: TRBV6-4
J: TRBJ2-3

CDR3: CASYVQGNTEAFF
DNA: TGTGCCAGCTATGTACAGGGGAACACTGAAGCTTTCTTT
size: many
D: NA
V: TRBV27
J: TRBJ1-1

CDR3: CSARGTWLLTDTQYF
DNA: TGCAGTGCTAGAGGGACGTGGCTGCTCACAGATACGCAGTATTTT
size: NA
D: NA
V: TRBV20-1
J: TRBJ2-3

CDR3: CASRSPVETWTGTSYEQYF
DNA: TGTGCCAGCAGGTCCCCTGTGGAGACCTGGACAGGGACTTCCTACGAGCAGTACTTC
size: few
D: TRBD1
V: TRBV28
J: TRBJ2-7

CDR3: CSASSDSNQPQHF
DNA: TGCAGTGCTTCGAGCGATAGCAATCAGCCCCAGCATTTT
size: many
D: NA
V: TRBV20-1
J: TRBJ1-5